Detailed here is one T cell receptor beta chain. The data originate from a study of T cell changes during pregnancy in multiple sclerosis. Profiled with immunoSEQ multiplex PCR; TCRdb holds only in-frame clones, not every one. The sample carries about 43,000 clones, just over 90% recorded once. Germline lookup yields CDR1 MRHNA and CDR2 SNTAGT. This CDR3 comprises 14 residues. V lost 2 bases and J 1 base, leaving 5 bases between the germline ends. Sequencing input: PBMCs (not recorded whether the cells were cultured). The clonotype was recovered from a female donor with multiple sclerosis, enrolled in a pregnancy study. The chain uses TRBV6-4 and TRBJ1-4; D unresolved. The CDR3 sequence is CASSDRETNEKLFF. The CDR3 DNA reads as TGTGCCAGCAGTGACAGGGAAACTAATGAAAAACTGTTTTTT.